One and the same sample provided the 26 T cell receptor beta chains below, sequenced in a study of T cells in Graves' hyperthyroidism and ophthalmopathy. TCR beta CDR3 sequences were amplified from RNA transcripts. The HTBI primer set served for first-round RT-PCR of the TCR CDR3. TCRdb itself ran the multiplex PCR reads through MiXCR, one entry per CDR3 protein. The sample contains 300,000 to 400,000 distinct CDR3 sequences, roughly 13% of which appear only once. The specimen sequenced was blood. The source of these receptors is a woman younger than 30 with Graves' hyperthyroidism.

There are a few counts of this clonotype. The rearrangement joins TRBV4-1 to TRBJ1-1; maybe TRBD1 (5 bases). The CDR3 is 15 residues long. The V end was cut by 2 bases, the J end by 11 bases, with 21 bases between. CDR1 is MGHRA, CDR2 YSYEKL, per germline. The CDR3 DNA reads as TGCGCCAGCAGCCAACCAACAGGCAGGCGGGTTTACGCTTTCTTT. Translating it yields CASSQPTGRRVYAFF.

This clonotype was seen many times. The genes are TRBV28 and TRBJ1-6; unclear D gene. Trimming removed 6 bases from V and 0 bases from J, with 12 bases in between. This CDR3 is 16 amino acids long. Germline CDR1 and CDR2: MDHEN and SYDVKM. The CDR3 coding sequence is TGTGCCAGCAGAATCAGACCCTTCTCCTATAATTCACCCCTCCACTTT. Translated: CASRIRPFSYNSPLHF.

The table lists this clonotype with many counts. The rearrangement links TRBV7-9 to TRBJ2-1, with 11 bases that match TRBD2. CDR1 and CDR2 (germline): SEHNR, FQNEAQ (reference sequence). The ends lost 8 bases at V and 3 bases at J; junction bases unmatched: 9. This CDR3 has 16 amino acids. The CDR3: CASVTSGSRDYNEQFF. DNA of the CDR3: TGTGCCAGCGTTACTAGCGGGAGTCGTGACTACAATGAGCAGTTCTTC. The variable domain in full, completed from reference TRBV7-9 and TRBJ2-1, reads DTGVSQNPRHKITKRGQNVTFRCDPISEHNRLYWYRQTLGQGPEFLTYFQNEAQLEKSRLLSDRFSAERPKGSFSTLEIQRTEQGDSAMYLCASVTSGSRDYNEQFFGPGTRLTVL.

The rearrangement links TRBV5-1 to TRBJ2-2; 11 nucleotides line up with TRBD1. The CDR3 runs to 17 residues. The germline CDR1 and CDR2 sequences are SGHRS and YFSETQ. J gave up 3 bases and V 1 base, and 5 bases lay outside the gene matches. CDR3 nucleotides: TGCGCCAGCAGCTTGCAAAGGACAGGGGGCGACACCGGGGAGCTGTTTTTT. Translating gives CASSLQRTGGDTGELFF.

The sample holds many counts of this clonotype. This sequence joins TRBV20-1 and TRBJ1-6, with D perhaps matching TRBD1 (5 bases). The germline V gene encodes CDR1 DFQATT and CDR2 SNEGSKA (reference sequence). V shed 0 bases and J shed 10 bases, with 19 bases lying between them. The CDR3 loop spans 16 amino acids. The CDR3 DNA follows: TGCAGTGCTAGAGATCTGTCAGGGAAGTCTCAGTCACCCCTCCACTTT. It translates to CSARDLSGKSQSPLHF.

Ten or more counts support this clonotype. The chain carries TRBV7-6 and TRBJ2-1; D is undetermined. Trimming stripped 2 bases from V and 6 bases from J, with 5 bases between. Germline V CDR1 and CDR2: SGHVS, FNYEAQ. The CDR3 loop spans 12 amino acids. In DNA form, the CDR3 reads TGTGCCAGCAGCTTAATTGCCAATGAGCAGTTCTTC. Protein product: CASSLIANEQFF.

This clonotype was counted ten times or more. This chain connects TRBV2 to TRBJ2-3; D might be TRBD1 (5 bases). The V gene's germline CDR1 is SNHLY and CDR2 FYNNEI. V lost 8 bases to trimming and J lost 5 bases, with 11 bases between them. This CDR3 is built from 12 residues. The CDR3 DNA reads TGTGCCAGCGGTCTTACAGGAGATACGCAGTATTTT. It is translated as CASGLTGDTQYF.

This clonotype was picked up many times. The chain couples TRBV7-2 to TRBJ1-1; D may be TRBD1 (5 bases). Trimming removed 5 bases at V and 1 base at J, with 8 bases between. Germline lookup yields CDR1 SGHTA and CDR2 FQGNSA. The CDR3 has 13 residues. Here the CDR3 reads CASSTGQNTEAFF. The CDR3 DNA reads as TGTGCCAGCAGCACCGGACAGAACACTGAAGCTTTCTTT.

This clonotype has a handful of counts. This may be a read error, as it is one base from a much larger clone. For the CDR3, the DNA is TGTGCCAGCAGTCTTCGTTGGGGCGCTGAAGCTTTCTTT. Residues: CASSLRWGAEAFF. The chain recombines TRBV28 with TRBJ1-1, with D tentatively TRBD1 (5 bases). The CDR3 is 13 residues long. CDR1 is MDHEN, CDR2 SYDVKM, per germline. Between the trimmed V and J ends, which lost 5 bases and 6 bases, there was a span of 13 bases.

This clonotype has only a few counts. V gene TRBV5-6 combines with J gene TRBJ2-1; D is unresolved. The germline gives CDR1 SGHDT, CDR2 YYEEEE. Trimming took off 2 bases at V and 7 bases at J, with 10 bases between the two ends. This CDR3 is built from 13 residues. The CDR3 reads CASSFSRLNEQFF. The CDR3 DNA reads as TGTGCCAGCAGCTTTAGTAGATTAAATGAGCAGTTCTTC.

The V call is TRBV28, the J call TRBJ1-6; the D gene is possibly TRBD1 (6 bases). With 5 bases removed from V and 7 bases from J, the gap between germline ends came to 24 bases. Germline assignment: CDR1 MDHEN and CDR2 SYDVKM. This CDR3 region has 18 residues. In DNA, the CDR3 is TGTGCCAGCAGTCTTCGTCAAACAGGGACTTTTTCCAATTCACCCCTCCACTTT. Amino acids: CASSLRQTGTFSNSPLHF.

At least ten counts were recorded for this clonotype. The chain combines TRBV28 with TRBJ2-7; 10 nucleotides match TRBD1. The CDR3 runs 18 residues. Germline trimming cut 1 base from V and 4 bases from J; bases unmatched to any gene: 13. The V gene's germline CDR1 is MDHEN and CDR2 SYDVKM. CDR3: CASSLLGRDRGRLYEQYF. The DNA of the CDR3 is TGTGCCAGCAGTTTATTAGGGCGGGACAGGGGAAGGTTGTACGAGCAGTACTTC.

This clonotype was seen repeatedly, ten times or more. The V and J genes are TRBV7-3 and TRBJ2-5; D may match TRBD1 or TRBD2 (5 bases each). CDR1 is SGHTA and CDR2 is FQGTGA in the germline V gene. Trimming stripped 1 base from V and 2 bases from J, with 11 bases between. The CDR3 length is 15 residues. The CDR3 reads CASSLSSGLQETQYF. CDR3 DNA sequence: TGTGCCAGCAGCTTAAGTTCGGGGCTACAAGAGACCCAGTACTTC.

Ten or more counts support this clonotype. The gene calls are TRBV12-3 or TRBV12-4 and TRBJ1-2, with TRBD1 matching over 10 bases. Trimming at V came to 4 bases and at J to 3 bases, leaving 14 bases not matched to a gene. This CDR3 is built from 18 residues. DNA for the CDR3: TGTGCCAGCAGTTCGGGCTGGGACAGGGGAGGCGTATACTATGGCTACACCTTC. This translates into CASSSGWDRGGVYYGYTF.

The sample holds many counts of this clonotype. J is TRBJ2-7 and V is TRBV28; maybe TRBD1 (6 bases). CDR1 and CDR2 (germline): MDHEN, SYDVKM. CDR3 length: 12 amino acids. DNA for the CDR3: TGTGCAGGGGGTCTTAGCTCCTACGAGCAGTACTTC. It specifies CAGGLSSYEQYF.

This clonotype occurred many times. J is TRBJ2-1 and V is TRBV2; weak D call: TRBD2 (5 bases). V lost 4 bases, J lost 7 bases, and 8 bases lay in between. Germline V gene lookup returns CDR1 SNHLY and CDR2 FYNNEI. The CDR3 spans 12 residues. The CDR3 reads CASSGTGNEQFF. The DNA for the CDR3 is TGTGCCAGCAGTGGGACTGGGAATGAGCAGTTCTTC.

This clonotype came up many times. The chain recombines TRBV9 with TRBJ2-1, with a possible D match to TRBD2 (7 bases). This CDR3 is built from 16 residues. V was cut by 3 bases and J by 6 bases, with 19 bases left in between. CDR1 is SGDLS and CDR2 is YYNGEE in the germline V gene. CDR3 nucleotides: TGTGCCAGCAGCGGAGGGGGGGGGACTCCGCTCAATGAGCAGTTCTTC. Protein sequence: CASSGGGGTPLNEQFF.

The V gene is TRBV5-4, the J gene TRBJ2-7; D may be TRBD1 (6 bases). Per germline, CDR1 SGHNT and CDR2 YYREEE (reference sequence). The CDR3 sequence is 18 residues long. Trimming cost V 1 base and J 6 bases, with 26 bases left between them. The CDR3 region has the DNA TGTGCCAGCAGCTTGCGAGACAGGTCAGGGGCGCTCTCAGGCGAGCAGTACTTC. It translates to CASSLRDRSGALSGEQYF.

This clonotype has just a few counts. The CDR3 bases are TGTGCCAGCAGTGAGGGGGCCTACATCTCCTACGAGCAGTACTTC. Translating it yields CASSEGAYISYEQYF. The V call is TRBV6-1, the J call TRBJ2-7; D may be TRBD1 (6 bases). The CDR3 length is 15 residues. V was clipped by 3 bases and J by 0 bases, with 12 bases between them. Germline CDR1 is MNHNS and CDR2 is SASEGT.

This clonotype appeared many times. J is TRBJ2-2 and V is TRBV10-3; possibly TRBD1 for D (6 bases). The CDR3 consists of 17 residues. Trimming took off 2 bases at V and 2 bases at J, with 15 bases between the two ends. Germline CDR1 ENHRY, CDR2 SYGVKD. The CDR3 sequence is CAISEGPTGSNTGELFF. The CDR3 nucleotides read TGTGCCATCAGTGAGGGGCCTACAGGGTCCAACACCGGGGAGCTGTTTTTT.

This clonotype came up once. This may be a read error: a much more frequent sequence differs by one nucleotide. The CDR3 is CASRGTGTGSYTF. The CDR3 nucleotides are TGTGCCAGCAGGGGGACGGGCACCGGTAGCTACACCTTC. The chain employs TRBV12-3 or TRBV12-4 and TRBJ1-2; tentatively, D is TRBD1 (5 bases). CDR3 length: 13 amino acids. V was shortened by 6 bases and J by 9 bases, with 17 bases between the two germline ends.

The chain links TRBV5-1 to TRBJ2-7; TRBD2 is a possible D gene (5 bases). CDR1 and CDR2 from the germline V gene are SGHRS and YFSETQ. The CDR3 length is 13 residues. The V and J ends lost 0 bases and 5 bases respectively, with 9 bases between them. CDR3 region: CASSLVGAHEQYF. As DNA, the CDR3 is TGCGCCAGCAGCTTGGTGGGAGCCCACGAGCAGTACTTC. Full variable domain (missing parts from reference TRBV5-1 and TRBJ2-7): KAGVTQTPRYLIKTRGQQVTLSCSPISGHRSVSWYQQTPGQGLQFLFEYFSETQRNKGNFPGRFSGRQFSNSRSEMNVSTLELGDSALYLCASSLVGAHEQYFGPGTRLTVT.

This clonotype was detected many times. J is TRBJ1-1 and V is TRBV12-3 or TRBV12-4; no clear D. The CDR3 runs to 14 residues. V lost 6 bases, J lost 4 bases, and 15 bases lay in between. The CDR3 DNA follows: TGTGCCAGCAGCCGAACGACATACAGCACTGAAGCTTTCTTT. Protein sequence: CASSRTTYSTEAFF.

Of note for this clonotype: Possible read error: a much larger clone is one base away. This rearrangement joins TRBV6-2 or TRBV6-3 to TRBJ2-1; 7 bases align to TRBD2. Germline CDR1 and CDR2: MNHEY and SVGEGT. The CDR3 has 13 residues. V gave up 8 bases and J gave up 10 bases; unmatched junction bases: 11. CDR3 DNA: TGTGCCAGCCATACGAGGGAGGGGAGCGAGCAGTTCTTC. Its protein product is CASHTREGSEQFF.

This clonotype was observed at least ten times. The chain combines TRBV5-1 with TRBJ2-7; the D gene is possibly TRBD2 (6 bases). The CDR3 extends over 14 amino acids. Trimming cost V 0 bases and J 6 bases, with 13 bases left between them. CDR1 and CDR2 (germline): SGHRS, YFSETQ. CDR3 nucleotides: TGCGCCAGCAGCTTGGGGACCCCTAGCGCCGAGCAGTACTTC. This gives the protein CASSLGTPSAEQYF. The whole variable domain, remainder taken from reference TRBV5-1 and TRBJ2-7, is KAGVTQTPRYLIKTRGQQVTLSCSPISGHRSVSWYQQTPGQGLQFLFEYFSETQRNKGNFPGRFSGRQFSNSRSEMNVSTLELGDSALYLCASSLGTPSAEQYFGPGTRLTVT.

The table lists this clonotype with many counts. A junction boundary mismatches the germline segment, possibly from a read error. V and J are TRBV7-7 and TRBJ2-5; the D is unclear. CDR1 SSHAT and CDR2 FNYEAQ come from the germline V gene (reference sequence). CDR3 length: 15 residues. The CDR3 sequence is CASSLGAAIQETQYF. CDR3 nucleotides: TGTGCTAGCAGCTTAGGTGCTGCAATCCAGGAGACCCAGTACTTC. Filled out from reference TRBV7-7 and TRBJ2-5, the complete variable domain reads GAGVSQSPRYKVTKRGQDVTLRCDPISSHATLYWYQQALGQGPEFLTYFNYEAQPDKSGLPSDRFSAERPEGSISTLTIQRTEQRDSAMYRCASSLGAAIQETQYFGPGTRLLVL.